The sequence of this TCR beta chain was determined in a study of blood T cells in healthy people across ages. At the level of the study: Template switching recovered approximately one barcoded beta molecule for every two T cells.

This clonotype came up a few times. Its cognate antigen is unknown. Study-wide results and caveats: Among long-lived donors, naive CD4+ cells were more numerous and diversity higher than in aged donors.

Each sample gave at least 6.5 million isolated PBMCs. A sample-barcoded 5' primer and a J-beta primer mix were used in a second PCR of about 7 to 12 cycles. Each cDNA molecule received a tag from a template-switch adaptor that had 12 random nucleotides. Via MiXCR, TCRdb re-called the 5' RACE reads, giving one row per CDR3 protein. Of 1.2 million to 1.5 million distinct CDR3 sequences detected, around 42% appear once; the ten largest clones hold roughly 7.9%. This TCR came from a woman aged 18 to 35 in good health. What was sequenced was blood.

The CDR3 loop is CASSVGEGLPGYTF. The CDR3 DNA is TGTGCCAGCAGCGTAGGAGAGGGTCTGCCAGGCTACACCTTC. The J gene is TRBJ1-2, the V gene TRBV9; D is unresolved. CDR3 length: 14 residues. The V gene lost 0 bases and the J gene lost 8 bases, with 14 bases spanning the gap. Germline lookup yields CDR1 SGDLS and CDR2 YYNGEE.